This TCR beta chain was recorded in a study of T cells after yellow fever vaccination. A single record per CDR3 protein comes from TCRdb applying MiXCR to the 5' RACE reads. The table lists 620,000 or so distinct CDR3 sequences, 12% of them singletons. Findings of the study overall: It was a weaker secondary response, yet one that peaked faster, at day 5 versus 15. Subsequent to the booster, the majority of primary-vaccination clones reappeared (around 96% CD4, roughly 90% CD8).

The CDR3 extends over 18 amino acids. Per germline, CDR1 SGHRS and CDR2 YFSETQ. With V trimmed by 4 bases and J by 1 base, 10 bases remained unmatched. For this clonotype: Its specificity is unknown.

The source is a man aged 25-45 years who received the YFV17D yellow fever vaccine. V gene TRBV5-1 combines with J gene TRBJ2-1, with 11 bases lining up with TRBD2. Sequenced material: PBMCs, taken on the day of the yellow fever booster vaccination. CDR3 sequence: CASSKGLAAAASYNEQFF. Here the CDR3 DNA reads TGCGCCAGCAGCAAGGGACTAGCGGCCGCAGCATCCTACAATGAGCAGTTCTTC.